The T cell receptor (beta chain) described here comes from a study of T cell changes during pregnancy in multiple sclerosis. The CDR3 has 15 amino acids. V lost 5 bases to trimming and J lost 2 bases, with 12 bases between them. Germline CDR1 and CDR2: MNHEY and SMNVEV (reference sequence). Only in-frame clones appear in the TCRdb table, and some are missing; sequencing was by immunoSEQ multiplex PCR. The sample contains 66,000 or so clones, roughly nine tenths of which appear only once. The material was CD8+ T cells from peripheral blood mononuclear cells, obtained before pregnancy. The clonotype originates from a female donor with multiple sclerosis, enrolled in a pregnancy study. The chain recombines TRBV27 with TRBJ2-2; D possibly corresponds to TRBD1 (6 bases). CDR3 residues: CASSIGTLNTGELFF. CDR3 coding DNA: TGTGCCAGCAGTATCGGGACACTTAACACCGGGGAGCTGTTTTTT.